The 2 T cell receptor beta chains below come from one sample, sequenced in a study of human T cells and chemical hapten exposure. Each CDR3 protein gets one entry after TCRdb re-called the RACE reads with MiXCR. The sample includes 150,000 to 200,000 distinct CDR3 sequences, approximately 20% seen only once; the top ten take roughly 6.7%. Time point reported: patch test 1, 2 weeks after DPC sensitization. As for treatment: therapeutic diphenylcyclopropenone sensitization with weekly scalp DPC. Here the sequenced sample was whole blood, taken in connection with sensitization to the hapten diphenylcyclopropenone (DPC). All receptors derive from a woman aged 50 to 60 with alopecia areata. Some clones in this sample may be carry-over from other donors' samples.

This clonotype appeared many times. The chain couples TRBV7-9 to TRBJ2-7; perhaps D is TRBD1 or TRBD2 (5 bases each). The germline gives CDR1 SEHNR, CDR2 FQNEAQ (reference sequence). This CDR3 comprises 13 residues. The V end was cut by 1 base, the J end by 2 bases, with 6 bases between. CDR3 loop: CASSLGGPYEQYF. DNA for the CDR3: TGTGCCAGCAGCTTAGGGGGACCCTACGAGCAGTACTTC.

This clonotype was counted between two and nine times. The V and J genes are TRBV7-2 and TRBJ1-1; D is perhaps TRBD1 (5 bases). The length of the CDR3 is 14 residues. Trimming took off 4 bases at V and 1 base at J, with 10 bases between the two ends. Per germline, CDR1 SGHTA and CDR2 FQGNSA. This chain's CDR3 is CASSSTDRNTEAFF. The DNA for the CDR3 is TGTGCCAGCAGCTCAACCGACAGGAACACTGAAGCTTTCTTT. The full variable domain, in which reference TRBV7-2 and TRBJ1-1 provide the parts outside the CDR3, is GAGVSQSPSNKVTEKGKDVELRCDPISGHTALYWYRQSLGQGLEFLIYFQGNSAPDKSGLPSDRFSAERTGGSVSTLTIQRTQQEDSAVYLCASSSTDRNTEAFFGQGTRLTVV.